Below are 10 T cell receptor beta chains sequenced from a single sample in a study. Cells sorted as Tregs were CD4+, CD25+ and CD127-/low. TCRdb analysed the 5' RACE reads with MiXCR anew, one entry per CDR3 protein. The data contain approximately 40,000 distinct CDR3 sequences, 22% of them singletons. Input material: Tregs sorted from blood. All receptors come from a female donor with breast cancer.

The V and J genes are TRBV5-1 and TRBJ2-7; 11 bases line up with TRBD1. There are 14 residues in the CDR3. Trimming cost V 7 bases and J 4 bases; bases outside gene matches: 7. CDR1 is SGHRS, CDR2 YFSETQ, per germline. CDR3 sequence reads: CASALDRGRYEQYF. The CDR3 DNA is TGCGCCAGCGCCCTGGACAGGGGGCGGTACGAGCAGTACTTC.

This clonotype has ten or more counts. The chain couples TRBV4-1 to TRBJ2-5; TRBD1 agrees at 9 bases. The V segment lost 6 bases and the J segment 4 bases; nucleotides outside the gene matches: 3. This CDR3 comprises 13 residues. Germline CDR1 MGHRA, CDR2 YSYEKL. CDR3 sequence (DNA): TGCGCCAGCAGAGGGACAGGGCGAGAGACCCAGTACTTC. Translation gives CASRGTGRETQYF.

This clonotype was recorded many times. This chain links TRBV28 with TRBJ2-3; 12 nucleotides match TRBD2. Germline values: CDR1 MDHEN, CDR2 SYDVKM. V gave up 4 bases and J gave up 0 bases; unmatched junction bases: 8. This CDR3 has 18 amino acids. This chain's CDR3 is CASSSALAGGISTDTQYF. The CDR3 DNA is TGTGCCAGCAGTTCGGCACTAGCGGGAGGAATCAGCACAGATACGCAGTATTTT.

The chain uses TRBV6-1 and TRBJ1-1, with 9 nucleotides matching TRBD1. Germline assignment: CDR1 MNHNS and CDR2 SASEGT. Trimming cost V 11 bases and J 7 bases; bases outside gene matches: 5. The CDR3 runs to 11 residues. The CDR3 protein is CASYRGREAFF. CDR3 sequence (DNA): TGTGCCTCTTACAGGGGGCGTGAAGCTTTCTTT.

This clonotype was observed a few times. The chain employs TRBV9 and TRBJ2-1, with 13 bases matching TRBD2. The germline gives CDR1 SGDLS, CDR2 YYNGEE. CDR3 size: 16 residues. The V segment lost 4 bases and the J segment 4 bases; nucleotides outside the gene matches: 5. The CDR3 DNA sequence: TGTGCCAGCAGCCCTCCGGGACTAGCGGGATACAATGAGCAGTTCTTC. It encodes CASSPPGLAGYNEQFF.

This clonotype was seen many times. This chain connects TRBV24-1 to TRBJ2-1; the D gene is possibly TRBD1 (6 bases). Per germline, CDR1 KGHDR and CDR2 SFDVKD. The CDR3 spans 16 residues. The V end lost 4 bases, the J end lost 0 bases, and 12 bases lay between the germline ends. CDR3 amino acids: CATSDKRGNSYNEQFF. The CDR3 nucleotides read TGTGCCACCAGTGACAAAAGGGGGAACTCCTACAATGAGCAGTTCTTC.

This clonotype has more than one count but fewer than ten. V is TRBV20-1 and J is TRBJ1-5; possible D gene TRBD1, 5 bases. The CDR3 consists of 11 residues. Germline V CDR1 and CDR2: DFQATT, SNEGSKA (reference sequence). Trimming left V 0 bases short and J 12 bases short, with 9 bases between. The CDR3 loop reads CSARDAGHQHF. The CDR3 coding sequence is TGCAGTGCTAGAGATGCAGGGCACCAGCATTTT.

Regarding this clonotype: Relative to the germline gene, one junction end is altered; a read error may explain this. The J gene is TRBJ2-7, the V gene TRBV7-9, with TRBD1 matching 9 bases. Germline V gives CDR1 SEHNR, CDR2 FQNEAQ (reference sequence). This CDR3 comprises 15 residues. The CDR3 bases are TGTGCCGGCAGCTTAAGCGGGACAGGGACCCACGAGCAGTACTTC. Protein: CAGSLSGTGTHEQYF.

The chain recombines TRBV3-1 with TRBJ1-5; D remains ambiguous. Trimming left V 3 bases short and J 0 bases short, with 9 bases between. The CDR3 is 15 residues long. Looked up from germline, CDR1 is LGHDT and CDR2 is YNNKEL (reference sequence). This CDR3 reads CASSQSDYSNQPQHF. In nucleotides, the CDR3 is TGTGCCAGCAGCCAGTCCGATTATAGCAATCAGCCCCAGCATTTT.

This clonotype came up once. A much larger clone differs from this one at a single base, so this may be a read error. V usage is TRBV20-1 and J usage is TRBJ2-3, with 10 positions matching TRBD2. With V trimmed by 6 bases and J by 2 bases, 14 bases remained unmatched. The CDR3 is 17 residues long. CDR1 is DFQATT, CDR2 SNEGSKA, per germline (reference sequence). The CDR3 protein is CSANSLLLAGPTDTQYF. CDR3 DNA sequence: TGCAGTGCAAATTCCCTCCTACTAGCGGGGCCCACAGATACGCAGTATTTT.